The rows below give T cell receptor beta chains drawn from one sample of a study of T cell repertoires in cytomegalovirus infection. In TCRdb, the reads were re-called with MiXCR into one record per CDR3 protein. The top ten hold approximately 8% of the sample, which has some 390,000 distinct CDR3 sequences, about a sixth seen once. The specimen was PBMCs. The source is a human donor in good health (CMV status not recorded). Some clones in this sample may be carry-over from other donors' samples. The CDR3 runs from the conserved cysteine through the conserved F or W.

V gene: TRBV7-2; CDR3 protein: CASSVSYNSPLHF
V gene: TRBV6-1; CDR3 protein: CASSEIPGGSSPLHF
V gene: TRBV11-2; CDR3 protein: CASRHLSGGTDTQYF
V gene: TRBV2; CDR3 protein: CASSEADDGLGYTF
V gene: TRBV5-6; CDR3 protein: CASSRKGTIMDTIYF
V gene: TRBV6-2/TRBV6-3; CDR3 protein: CASRNNRDSNYEQYF
V gene: TRBV7-2; CDR3 protein: CASSLGGLTGELFF
V gene: TRBV6-1; CDR3 protein: CASKIRTGTYNEQFF
V gene: TRBV7-2; CDR3 protein: CASSFSAGGTDTQYF
V gene: TRBV9; CDR3 protein: CASSGRQGTDTQYF
V gene: TRBV2; CDR3 protein: CASYRVVDEQYF